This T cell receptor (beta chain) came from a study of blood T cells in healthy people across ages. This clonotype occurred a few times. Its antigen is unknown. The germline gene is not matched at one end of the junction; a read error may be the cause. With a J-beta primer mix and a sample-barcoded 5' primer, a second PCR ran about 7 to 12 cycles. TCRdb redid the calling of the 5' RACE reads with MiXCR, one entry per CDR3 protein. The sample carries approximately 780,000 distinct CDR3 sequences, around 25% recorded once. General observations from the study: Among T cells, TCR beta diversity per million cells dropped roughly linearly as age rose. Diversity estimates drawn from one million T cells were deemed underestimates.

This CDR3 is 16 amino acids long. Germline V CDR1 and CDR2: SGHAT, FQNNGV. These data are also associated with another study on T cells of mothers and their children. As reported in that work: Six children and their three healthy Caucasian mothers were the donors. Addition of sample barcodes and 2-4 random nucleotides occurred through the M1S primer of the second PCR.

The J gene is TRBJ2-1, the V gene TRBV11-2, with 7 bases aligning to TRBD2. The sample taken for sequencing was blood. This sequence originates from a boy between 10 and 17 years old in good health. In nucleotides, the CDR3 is TGTGTCAGCAGCCCGGCTGGAGCGGGGAAGGCGGATGAGCAGTTCTTC. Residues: CVSSPAGAGKADEQFF.